Presented here are 20 T cell receptor beta chains from one specimen sequenced in a study of cytomegalovirus exposure and HLA in healthy donors. The PCR ran on 60 Vbeta and 13 Jbeta primers. Assay used: immunoSEQ multiplex PCR; TCRdb lists only in-frame clones, some missing. The table records about 120,000 clones, over 60% of them present only once. The material sequenced was PBMCs. These receptors all come from a human donor in good health.

V usage is TRBV6-5 and J usage is TRBJ2-1, with 10 bases fitting TRBD2. The CDR3 is 15 amino acids. CDR1 is MNHEY, CDR2 SVGAGI, per germline. Trimming removed 4 bases from V and 8 bases from J; junction bases left unmatched: 8. CDR3 coding DNA: TGTGCCAGCAGTTCGCTAGCGGGAGTATATCATGAGCAGTTCTTC. It is translated as CASSSLAGVYHEQFF.

The V gene is TRBV28, the J gene TRBJ1-5; 7 bases map to TRBD1. With 3 bases clipped from V and 2 bases from J, the junction kept 1 base outside the gene matches. Germline V gene lookup returns CDR1 MDHEN and CDR2 SYDVKM. The CDR3 totals 14 residues. CDR3 region: CASSFGTGNQPQHF. CDR3 DNA: TGTGCCAGCAGTTTCGGGACAGGCAATCAGCCCCAGCATTTT.

This chain links TRBV7-2 with TRBJ1-4; D is possibly TRBD1 (5 bases). Trimming pared 3 bases from V and 0 bases from J, leaving 17 bases between. CDR1 is SGHTA and CDR2 is FQGNSA in the germline V gene. The CDR3 is 18 amino acids. DNA of the CDR3: TGTGCCAGCAGCTTGAGGCAGGGTATTGAGGCAACTAATGAAAAACTGTTTTTT. Amino acid sequence: CASSLRQGIEATNEKLFF. Based on the CDR3 plus reference TRBV7-2 and TRBJ1-4, the full variable domain is GAGVSQSPSNKVTEKGKDVELRCDPISGHTALYWYRQSLGQGLEFLIYFQGNSAPDKSGLPSDRFSAERTGGSVSTLTIQRTQQEDSAVYLCASSLRQGIEATNEKLFFGSGTQLSVL.

The rearrangement uses TRBV19 and TRBJ2-5; 9 bases match TRBD1. Germline V gives CDR1 LNHDA, CDR2 SQIVND (reference sequence). The CDR3 sequence is 15 residues long. Germline trimming cut 4 bases from V and 2 bases from J; bases unmatched to any gene: 5. CDR3 coding DNA: TGTGCCAGTAGTAACCGACAGGGGGGACAAGAGACCCAGTACTTC. Its protein product is CASSNRQGGQETQYF.

This clone turned up a few times. The V gene is TRBV18, the J gene TRBJ2-5; perhaps TRBD1 as D (5 bases). Looked up from germline, CDR1 is KGHSH and CDR2 is LQKENI. V lost 2 bases to trimming and J lost 5 bases, with 15 bases between them. The CDR3 covers 15 residues. The CDR3 sequence is CASSPIDSLGETQYF. The CDR3 nucleotides read TGTGCCAGCTCACCAATCGACAGCCTAGGGGAGACCCAGTACTTC.

The chain is built from TRBV9 and TRBJ2-3; 8 positions match TRBD2. This CDR3 is built from 15 residues. V was pared by 0 bases and J by 2 bases, with 2 bases of the junction left unmatched. Germline V gene lookup returns CDR1 SGDLS and CDR2 YYNGEE. Here the CDR3 DNA reads TGTGCCAGCAGCGTAGAAGCGGGGGTCACAGATACGCAGTATTTT. This codes for CASSVEAGVTDTQYF.

This chain joins TRBV30 and TRBJ2-2; D may be TRBD2 (5 bases). With 0 bases removed from V and 7 bases from J, the gap between germline ends came to 15 bases. The CDR3 consists of 15 residues. CDR1 GTSNPN and CDR2 SVGIG come from the germline V gene (reference sequence). CDR3 amino acids: CAWSVMTNGGGELFF. Here the CDR3 DNA reads TGTGCCTGGAGTGTTATGACCAACGGAGGCGGGGAGCTGTTTTTT.

The V and J genes are TRBV5-6 and TRBJ2-3, with TRBD2 identical over 10 bases. Losses at the gene ends were 4 bases for V and 3 bases for J; bases not matched to a gene: 8. The CDR3 is made up of 16 amino acids. Germline CDR1 is SGHDT and CDR2 is YYEEEE. DNA of the CDR3: TGTGCCAGCAGCGGGGGGTATAGCGGGAGGACAGATACGCAGTATTTT. Protein sequence: CASSGGYSGRTDTQYF.

The chain combines TRBV5-1 with TRBJ2-2; 8 positions match TRBD1. Germline values: CDR1 SGHRS, CDR2 YFSETQ. Trimming removed 4 bases from V and 3 bases from J; junction bases left unmatched: 8. The CDR3 extends over 16 amino acids. In nucleotides, the CDR3 is TGCGCCAGCAGCATGAGCGCACAGGGGGACACCGGGGAGCTGTTTTTT. As protein: CASSMSAQGDTGELFF.

This chain joins TRBV4-1 and TRBJ2-7, with a possible D match to TRBD1 (5 bases). This CDR3 region has 19 residues. Germline V gene lookup returns CDR1 MGHRA and CDR2 YSYEKL. The V gene lost 0 bases and the J gene lost 1 base, with 22 bases spanning the gap. CDR3 loop: CASSQEGPVGRVGSYEQYF. CDR3 in DNA: TGCGCCAGCAGCCAAGAAGGGCCAGTGGGCAGGGTAGGGTCCTACGAGCAGTACTTC.

This rearrangement joins TRBV10-2 to TRBJ2-1; TRBD2 matches at 8 bases. Germline trimming cut 4 bases from V and 4 bases from J; bases unmatched to any gene: 9. This CDR3 has 16 residues. Germline lookup yields CDR1 WSHSY and CDR2 SAAADI. The CDR3 DNA follows: TGCGCCAGCAGTGCTGGCGGGCTAGCGGGTTACAATGAGCAGTTCTTC. It specifies CASSAGGLAGYNEQFF.

The rearrangement uses TRBV5-1 and TRBJ1-1; D is unclear. There are 13 residues in the CDR3. From germline, CDR1 is SGHRS and CDR2 YFSETQ. Deletions cut 4 bases from V and 0 bases from J, with 7 bases between. CDR3 region: CASSAVMNTEAFF. DNA of the CDR3: TGCGCCAGCAGCGCGGTTATGAACACTGAAGCTTTCTTT.

This clone was seen a single time. The V gene is TRBV5-5, the J gene TRBJ1-1; D might be TRBD1 (5 bases). V lost 1 base and J lost 2, with 12 bases in between. The CDR3 length is 15 residues. CDR1 is SGHKS, CDR2 YYEKEE, per germline (reference sequence). CDR3 protein: CASSLRQGANTEAFF. DNA of the CDR3: TGTGCCAGCAGCTTGAGGCAGGGCGCTAACACTGAAGCTTTCTTT.

The chain carries TRBV27 and TRBJ2-5; D call uncertain. Germline V gene lookup returns CDR1 MNHEY and CDR2 SMNVEV (reference sequence). The CDR3 is 11 amino acids. Between the trimmed V and J ends, which lost 8 bases and 0 bases, there was a span of 4 bases. The CDR3 loop reads CASLNQETQYF. CDR3 coding DNA: TGTGCCAGCCTTAACCAAGAGACCCAGTACTTC.

About this clone itself: The sample has other DNA sequences that encode this CDR3 too. This chain joins TRBV28 and TRBJ2-1, with D uncertain. Trimming took off 7 bases at V and 8 bases at J, with 15 bases between the two ends. The CDR3 runs to 13 residues. Germline CDR1 MDHEN, CDR2 SYDVKM. Written as DNA, the CDR3 is TGTGCCAGCACTGTGTCCCCCCGGGATGAGCAGTTCTTC. Residues: CASTVSPRDEQFF.

V gene TRBV19 combines with J gene TRBJ1-1; 7 bases agree with TRBD1. Germline CDR1 LNHDA, CDR2 SQIVND (reference sequence). The V and J ends lost 9 bases and 1 base, in that order; junction bases with no gene match: 5. This CDR3 has 13 amino acids. CDR3 amino acids: CASLDRENTEAFF. DNA of the CDR3: TGTGCCAGCCTTGACAGGGAGAACACTGAAGCTTTCTTT.

The chain employs TRBV25-1 and TRBJ1-6, with 7 bases fitting TRBD1. The CDR3 is made up of 14 amino acids. In germline, CDR1 is MGHDK, CDR2 SYGVNS. Unmatched junction bases numbered 3, after V lost 4 bases and J lost 6 bases. The CDR3 sequence: CASSVGTVNSPLHF. Written as DNA, the CDR3 is TGTGCCAGCAGTGTGGGGACAGTTAATTCACCCCTCCACTTT.

The chain joins TRBV5-1 to TRBJ2-1; 9 bases agree with TRBD2. The germline CDR1 and CDR2 sequences are SGHRS and YFSETQ. After removal of 6 bases from V and 1 base from J, the junction contained 11 bases not matched to a gene. CDR3 length: 17 amino acids. The CDR3 sequence: CASTPPGLATSYNEQFF. As DNA, the CDR3 is TGCGCCAGCACTCCGCCGGGACTAGCTACGTCCTACAATGAGCAGTTCTTC.

The chain employs TRBV29-1 and TRBJ1-2, with 8 bases matching TRBD1. This CDR3 comprises 12 residues. The germline V gene encodes CDR1 SQVTM and CDR2 ANQGSEA. Unmatched junction bases numbered 3, after V lost 7 bases and J lost 2 bases. The CDR3, as DNA: TGCAGCGCCCGGACAGGGAACTATGGCTACACCTTC. Protein sequence: CSARTGNYGYTF.

The chain is built from TRBV10-3 and TRBJ2-7; no definite D call. The CDR3 is made up of 13 amino acids. In germline, CDR1 is ENHRY, CDR2 SYGVKD. Trimming pared 3 bases from V and 2 bases from J, leaving 8 bases between. The DNA of the CDR3 is TGTGCCATCAGTGATGGAGAAGCCTACGAGCAGTACTTC. Translating it yields CAISDGEAYEQYF.